This T cell receptor (beta chain) was identified during a study of T cell responses to AZD1222 COVID-19 vaccine. Turning to this clone: The antigen is not known.

The ends were cut back, 2 bases at V and 8 bases at J, with 9 bases in the middle. This CDR3 is 12 amino acids long. CDR1 and CDR2 (germline): GTSNPN, SVGIG (reference sequence). Findings and limits, study-wide: Clonal diversity was possibly underestimated; the donors were predominantly white British and more often female. Nearly half of spike-specific TCRs reportedly target variant regions that are unmutated in the B.1.351 and B.1.1.7 variants. At baseline, seropositivity was found in only 5 to 7 AZD1222 recipients.

Clones were sequenced by immunoSEQ multiplex PCR, and TCRdb holds only the in-frame ones, with some missing. The sample carries 50,000 or so clones, approximately 80% recorded once. It was second doses at about 4 or about 12 weeks that were pooled. The rearrangement links TRBV30 to TRBJ1-4, with D possibly TRBD1 on 6 matching bases. The receptor was isolated from an adult who received the AZD1222 COVID-19 vaccine. Specimen: peripheral blood, collected 28 days after the second AZD1222 dose. CDR3: CAWSSGVEKLFF. DNA of the CDR3: TGTGCCTGGAGTTCAGGGGTCGAAAAACTGTTTTTT. The full variable domain, completed using reference TRBV30 and TRBJ1-4, is SQTIHQWPATLVQPVGSPLSLECTVEGTSNPNLYWYRQAAGRGLQLLFYSVGIGQISSEVPQNLSASRPQDRQFILSSKKLLLSDSGFYLCAWSSGVEKLFFGSGTQLSVL.